The source of this T cell receptor (beta chain) is a study of identical twins. Study conclusions and caveats: The abundant beta clonotypes from cord blood had fewer insertions, and memory repertoires had none of this.

With respect to this clonotype: The target antigen is unknown.

Trimming removed 2 bases from V and 7 bases from J; junction bases left unmatched: 11. Germline values: CDR1 SGDLS, CDR2 YYNGEE. The CDR3 totals 15 residues. From the 5' RACE reads, TCRdb called clonotypes with MiXCR, one entry per CDR3 protein. The data contain 600,000 to 850,000 distinct CDR3 sequences, about 18% of them singletons. These data also formed part of another study, on T cells expressing NK-cell markers. As reported in that work: In a handful of donors, dominant CD3+CD56+NKG2C+ clonotypes ranked among the top 10 CD8+ clonotypes.

The sequenced sample was PBMCs. The V and J genes are TRBV9 and TRBJ1-1, with TRBD1 identical over 7 bases. This clonotype originated in a woman between 18 and 29 years old in good health. CDR3 region: CASSVRGTGTVEAFF. The CDR3 DNA reads TGTGCCAGCAGCGTCCGAGGGACCGGGACAGTTGAAGCTTTCTTT.